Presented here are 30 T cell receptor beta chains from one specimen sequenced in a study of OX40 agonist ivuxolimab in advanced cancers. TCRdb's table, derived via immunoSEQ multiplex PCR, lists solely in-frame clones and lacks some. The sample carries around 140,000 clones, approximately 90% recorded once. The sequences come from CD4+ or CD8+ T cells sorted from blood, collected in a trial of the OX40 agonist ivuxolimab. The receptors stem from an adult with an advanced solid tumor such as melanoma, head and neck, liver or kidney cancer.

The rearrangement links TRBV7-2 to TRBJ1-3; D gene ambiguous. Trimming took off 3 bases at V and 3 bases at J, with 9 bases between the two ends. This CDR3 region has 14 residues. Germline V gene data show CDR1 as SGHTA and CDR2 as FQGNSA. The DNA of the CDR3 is TGTGCCAGCAGCTTGTCCGGCAGTGGAAACACCATATATTTT. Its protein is CASSLSGSGNTIYF.

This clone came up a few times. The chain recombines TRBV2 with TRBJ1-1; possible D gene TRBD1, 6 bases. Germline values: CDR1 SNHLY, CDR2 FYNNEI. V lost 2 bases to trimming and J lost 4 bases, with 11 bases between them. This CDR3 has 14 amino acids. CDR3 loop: CASSEPGAGTEAFF. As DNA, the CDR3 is TGTGCCAGCAGTGAACCAGGGGCGGGCACTGAAGCTTTCTTT.

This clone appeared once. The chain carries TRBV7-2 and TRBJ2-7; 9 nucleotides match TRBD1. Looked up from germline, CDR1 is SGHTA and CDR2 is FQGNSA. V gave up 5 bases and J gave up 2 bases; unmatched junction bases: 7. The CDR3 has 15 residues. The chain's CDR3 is CASSITGTGPYEQYF. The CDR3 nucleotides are TGTGCCAGCAGCATCACCGGGACAGGGCCCTACGAGCAGTACTTC.

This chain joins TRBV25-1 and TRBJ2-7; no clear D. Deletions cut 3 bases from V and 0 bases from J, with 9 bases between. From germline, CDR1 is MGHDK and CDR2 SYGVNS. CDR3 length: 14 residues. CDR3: CASSDSLLSYEQYF. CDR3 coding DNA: TGTGCCAGCAGTGATTCCCTGCTCTCCTACGAGCAGTACTTC.

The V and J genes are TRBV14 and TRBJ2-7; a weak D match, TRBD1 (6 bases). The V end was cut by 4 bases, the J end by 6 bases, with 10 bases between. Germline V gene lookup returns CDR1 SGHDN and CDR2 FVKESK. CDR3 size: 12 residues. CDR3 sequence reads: CASSPQGFEQYF. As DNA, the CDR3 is TGTGCCAGCAGCCCACAGGGTTTCGAGCAGTACTTC.

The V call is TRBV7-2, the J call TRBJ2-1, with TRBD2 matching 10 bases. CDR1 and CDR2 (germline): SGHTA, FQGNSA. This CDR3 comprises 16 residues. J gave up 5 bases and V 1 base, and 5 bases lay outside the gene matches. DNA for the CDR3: TGTGCCAGCAGCTTAGAGTGGACTAGCGGTGACAATGAGCAGTTCTTC. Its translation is CASSLEWTSGDNEQFF.

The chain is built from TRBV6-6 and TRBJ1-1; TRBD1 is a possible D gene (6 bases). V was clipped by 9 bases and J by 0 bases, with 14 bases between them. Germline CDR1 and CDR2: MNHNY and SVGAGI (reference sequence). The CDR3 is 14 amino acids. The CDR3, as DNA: TGTGCCAGTCCTTCTACAGGGATGAACACTGAAGCTTTCTTT. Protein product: CASPSTGMNTEAFF.

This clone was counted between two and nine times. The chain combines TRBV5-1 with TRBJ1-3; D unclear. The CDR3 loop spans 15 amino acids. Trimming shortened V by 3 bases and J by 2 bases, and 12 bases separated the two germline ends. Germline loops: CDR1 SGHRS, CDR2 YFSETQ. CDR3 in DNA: TGCGCCAGCAGCTCGGGTGAGGGCACTGGAAACACCATATATTTT. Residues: CASSSGEGTGNTIYF.

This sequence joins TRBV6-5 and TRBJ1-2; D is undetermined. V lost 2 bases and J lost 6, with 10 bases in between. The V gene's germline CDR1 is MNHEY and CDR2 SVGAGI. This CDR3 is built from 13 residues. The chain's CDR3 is CASSYTTFDGYTF. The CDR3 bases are TGTGCCAGCAGTTACACGACTTTTGATGGCTACACCTTC.

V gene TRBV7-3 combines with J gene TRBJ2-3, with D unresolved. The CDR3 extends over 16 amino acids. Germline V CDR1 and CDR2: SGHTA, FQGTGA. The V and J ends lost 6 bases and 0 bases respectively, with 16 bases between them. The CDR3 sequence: CASSLLPITSTDTQYF. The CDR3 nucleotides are TGTGCCAGCAGTTTACTTCCAATCACTAGCACAGATACGCAGTATTTT.

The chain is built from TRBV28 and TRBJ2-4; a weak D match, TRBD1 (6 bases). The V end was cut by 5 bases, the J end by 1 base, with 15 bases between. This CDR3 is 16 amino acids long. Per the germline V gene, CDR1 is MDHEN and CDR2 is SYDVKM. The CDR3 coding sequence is TGTGCCAGCAGTGACAGGAAAGCATCGGCCAAAAACATTCAGTACTTC. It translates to CASSDRKASAKNIQYF.

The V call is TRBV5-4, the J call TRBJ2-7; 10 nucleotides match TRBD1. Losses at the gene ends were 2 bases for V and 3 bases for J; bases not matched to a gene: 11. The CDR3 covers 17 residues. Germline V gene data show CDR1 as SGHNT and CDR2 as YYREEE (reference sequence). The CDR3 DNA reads TGTGCCAGCAGCTTCGGGACAGGGGCCCAACGTCACTACGAGCAGTACTTC. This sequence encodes CASSFGTGAQRHYEQYF.

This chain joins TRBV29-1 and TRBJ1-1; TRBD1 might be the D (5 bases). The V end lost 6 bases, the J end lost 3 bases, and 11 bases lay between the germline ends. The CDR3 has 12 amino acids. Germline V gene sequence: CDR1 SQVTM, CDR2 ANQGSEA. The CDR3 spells CSVEGLYTEAFF. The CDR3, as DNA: TGCAGCGTCGAGGGACTGTACACTGAAGCTTTCTTT.

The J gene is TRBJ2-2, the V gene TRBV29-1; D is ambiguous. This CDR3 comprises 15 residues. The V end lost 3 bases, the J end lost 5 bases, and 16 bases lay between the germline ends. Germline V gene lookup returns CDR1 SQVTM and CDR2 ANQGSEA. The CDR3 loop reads CSVEAQSVGTGELFF. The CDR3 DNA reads TGCAGCGTTGAGGCCCAGAGCGTTGGTACCGGGGAGCTGTTTTTT.

The CDR3, as DNA: TGTGCCAGCAGCCTTAATGGGCGGAAGGAAACCAGAGGCTACACCTTC. This sequence encodes CASSLNGRKETRGYTF. J is TRBJ1-2 and V is TRBV28; D uncertain. V was pared by 6 bases and J by 8 bases, with 25 bases between. The CDR3 sequence is 16 residues long. Germline values: CDR1 MDHEN, CDR2 SYDVKM.

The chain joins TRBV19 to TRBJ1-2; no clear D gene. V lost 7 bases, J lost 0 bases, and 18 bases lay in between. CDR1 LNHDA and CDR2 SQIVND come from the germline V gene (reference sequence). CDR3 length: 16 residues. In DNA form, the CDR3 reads TGTGCCAGTATCCCTGGTGGAGGGTTCGCTAACTATGGCTACACCTTC. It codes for CASIPGGGFANYGYTF.

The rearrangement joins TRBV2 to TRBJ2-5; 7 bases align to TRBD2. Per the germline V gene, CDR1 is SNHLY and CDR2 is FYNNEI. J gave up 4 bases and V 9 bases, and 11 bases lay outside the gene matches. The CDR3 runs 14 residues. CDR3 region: CASNERLALETQYF. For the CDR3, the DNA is TGTGCCAGTAATGAACGACTAGCATTAGAGACCCAGTACTTC.

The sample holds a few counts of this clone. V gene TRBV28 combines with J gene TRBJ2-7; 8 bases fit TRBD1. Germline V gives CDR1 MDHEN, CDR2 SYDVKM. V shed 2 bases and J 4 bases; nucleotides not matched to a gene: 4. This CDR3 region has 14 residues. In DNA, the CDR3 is TGTGCCAGCAGTTTACGGACAGGGTCTTACGAGCAGTACTTC. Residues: CASSLRTGSYEQYF.

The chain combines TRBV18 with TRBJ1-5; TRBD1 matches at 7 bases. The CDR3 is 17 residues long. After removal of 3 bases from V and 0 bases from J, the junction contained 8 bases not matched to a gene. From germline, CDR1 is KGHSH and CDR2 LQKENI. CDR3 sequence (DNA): TGTGCCAGCTCACCGGTAACAGGGGATAATAGCAATCAGCCCCAGCATTTT. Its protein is CASSPVTGDNSNQPQHF.

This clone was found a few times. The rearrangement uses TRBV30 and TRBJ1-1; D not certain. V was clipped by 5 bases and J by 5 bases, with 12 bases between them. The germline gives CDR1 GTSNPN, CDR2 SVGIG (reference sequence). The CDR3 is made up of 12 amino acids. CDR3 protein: CAWDRLGTEAFF. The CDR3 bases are TGTGCCTGGGACCGCCTAGGGACTGAAGCTTTCTTT.

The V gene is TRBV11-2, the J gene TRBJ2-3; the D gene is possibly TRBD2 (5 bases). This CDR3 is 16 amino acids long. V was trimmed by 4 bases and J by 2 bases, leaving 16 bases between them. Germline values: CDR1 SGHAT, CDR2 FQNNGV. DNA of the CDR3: TGTGCCAGCAGCTCGGGGTTGGCTAGGCTCACAGATACGCAGTATTTT. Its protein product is CASSSGLARLTDTQYF.

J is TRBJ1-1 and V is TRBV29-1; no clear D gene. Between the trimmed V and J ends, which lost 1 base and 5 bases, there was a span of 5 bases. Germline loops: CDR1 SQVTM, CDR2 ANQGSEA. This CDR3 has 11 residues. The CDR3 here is CSVEGWTEAFF. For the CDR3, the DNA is TGCAGCGTTGAAGGGTGGACTGAAGCTTTCTTT.

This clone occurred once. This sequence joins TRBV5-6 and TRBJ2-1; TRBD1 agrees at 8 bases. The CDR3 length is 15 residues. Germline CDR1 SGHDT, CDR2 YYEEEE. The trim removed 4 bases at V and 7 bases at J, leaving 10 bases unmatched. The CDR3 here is CASSVFTGGRNEQFF. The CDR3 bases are TGTGCCAGCAGCGTATTTACAGGGGGACGAAATGAGCAGTTCTTC.

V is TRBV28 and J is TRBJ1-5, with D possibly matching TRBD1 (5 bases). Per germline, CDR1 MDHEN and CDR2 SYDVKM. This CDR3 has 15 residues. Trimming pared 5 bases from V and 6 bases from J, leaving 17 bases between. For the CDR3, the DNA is TGTGCCAGCAGTCCCCCCCCGGGGGTCGGTCAGCCCCAGCATTTT. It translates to CASSPPPGVGQPQHF. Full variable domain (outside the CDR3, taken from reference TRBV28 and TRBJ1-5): DVKVTQSSRYLVKRTGEKVFLECVQDMDHENMFWYRQDPGLGLRLIYFSYDVKMKEKGDIPEGYSVSREKKERFSLILESASTNQTSMYLCASSPPPGVGQPQHFGDGTRLSIL.

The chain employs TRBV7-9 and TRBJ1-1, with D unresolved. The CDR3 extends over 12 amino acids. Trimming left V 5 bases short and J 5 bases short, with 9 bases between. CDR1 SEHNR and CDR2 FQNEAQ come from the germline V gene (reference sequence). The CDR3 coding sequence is TGTGCCAGCAGCCGCGGACTGACTGAAGCTTTCTTT. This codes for CASSRGLTEAFF.

The CDR3 sequence is CASSLAQRAAGYGYTF. DNA of the CDR3: TGTGCCAGCAGCTTGGCACAACGGGCAGCGGGCTATGGCTACACCTTC. V gene TRBV5-6 combines with J gene TRBJ1-2, with D hard to call. V was pared by 0 bases and J by 4 bases, with 16 bases between. CDR1 and CDR2 (germline): SGHDT, YYEEEE. The CDR3 length is 16 residues.

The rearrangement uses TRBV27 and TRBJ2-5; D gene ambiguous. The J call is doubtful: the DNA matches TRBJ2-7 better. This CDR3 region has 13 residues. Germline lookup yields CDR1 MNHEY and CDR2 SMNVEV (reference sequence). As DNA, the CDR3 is TGTGCCAGCAGTTTAACGCCTATCTACGAGCAGTACTTC. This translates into CASSLTPIYEQYF.

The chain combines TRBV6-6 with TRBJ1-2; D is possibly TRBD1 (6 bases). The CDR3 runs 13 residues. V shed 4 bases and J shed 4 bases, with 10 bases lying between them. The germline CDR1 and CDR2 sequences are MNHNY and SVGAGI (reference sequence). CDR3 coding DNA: TGTGCCAGCAGTTCACAGGGTGGCTATGGCTACACCTTC. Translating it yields CASSSQGGYGYTF.

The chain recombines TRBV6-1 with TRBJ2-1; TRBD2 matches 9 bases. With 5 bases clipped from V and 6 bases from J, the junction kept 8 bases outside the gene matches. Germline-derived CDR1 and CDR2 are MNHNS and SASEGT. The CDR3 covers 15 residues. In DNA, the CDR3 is TGTGCCAGCAGTTTTCTAGCGGGGATTGGCAATGAGCAGTTCTTC. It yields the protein CASSFLAGIGNEQFF.

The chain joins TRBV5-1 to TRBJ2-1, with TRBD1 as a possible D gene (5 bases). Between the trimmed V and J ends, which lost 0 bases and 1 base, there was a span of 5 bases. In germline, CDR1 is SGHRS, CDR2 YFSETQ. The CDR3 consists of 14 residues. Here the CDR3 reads CASSLGQSYNEQFF. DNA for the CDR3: TGCGCCAGCAGCTTGGGACAGTCCTACAATGAGCAGTTCTTC.